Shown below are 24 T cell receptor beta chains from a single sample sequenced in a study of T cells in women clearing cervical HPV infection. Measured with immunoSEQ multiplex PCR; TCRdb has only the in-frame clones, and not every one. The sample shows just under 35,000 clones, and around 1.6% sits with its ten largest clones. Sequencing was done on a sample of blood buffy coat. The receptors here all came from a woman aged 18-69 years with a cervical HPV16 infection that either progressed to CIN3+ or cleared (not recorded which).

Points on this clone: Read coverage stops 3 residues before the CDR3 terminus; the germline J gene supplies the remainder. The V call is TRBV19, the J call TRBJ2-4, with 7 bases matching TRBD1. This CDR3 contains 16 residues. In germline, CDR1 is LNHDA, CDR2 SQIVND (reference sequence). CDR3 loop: CASSIGDSLISYGQYF. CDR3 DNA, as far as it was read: TGTGCCAGTAGTATAGGGGACAGTCTAATTAGCTATGGT.

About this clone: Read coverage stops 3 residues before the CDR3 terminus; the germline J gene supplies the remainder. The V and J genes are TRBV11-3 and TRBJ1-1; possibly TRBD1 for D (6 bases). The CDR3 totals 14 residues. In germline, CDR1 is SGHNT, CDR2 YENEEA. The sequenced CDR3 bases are TGTGCCAGCAGCTTAGGATCTCACAGGGCGGGA. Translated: CASSLGSHRAG. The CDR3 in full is CASSLGSHRAGAFF.

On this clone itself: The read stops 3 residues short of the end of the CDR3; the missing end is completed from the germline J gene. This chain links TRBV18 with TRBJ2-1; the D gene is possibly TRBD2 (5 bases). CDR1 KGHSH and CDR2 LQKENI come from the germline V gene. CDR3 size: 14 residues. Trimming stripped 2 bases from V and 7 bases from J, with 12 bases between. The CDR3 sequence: CASSPKLGGNEQFF. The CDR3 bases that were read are TGTGCCAGCTCACCAAAGTTAGGCGGGAATGAG.

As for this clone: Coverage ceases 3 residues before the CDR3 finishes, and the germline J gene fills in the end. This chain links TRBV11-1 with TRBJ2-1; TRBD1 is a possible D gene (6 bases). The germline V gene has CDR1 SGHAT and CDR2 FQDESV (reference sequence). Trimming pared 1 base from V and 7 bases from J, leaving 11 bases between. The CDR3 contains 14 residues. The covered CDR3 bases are TGTGCCAGCAGCTTAGAGGGGGATGTGAATGAG. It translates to CASSLEGDVNE. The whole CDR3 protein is CASSLEGDVNEQFF.

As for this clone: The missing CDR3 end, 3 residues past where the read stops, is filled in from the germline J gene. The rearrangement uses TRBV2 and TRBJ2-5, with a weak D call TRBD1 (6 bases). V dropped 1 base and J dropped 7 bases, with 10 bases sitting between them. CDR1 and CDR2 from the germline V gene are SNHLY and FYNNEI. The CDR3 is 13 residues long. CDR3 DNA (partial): TGTGCCAGCAGTGAAGGGGGGCGTTGGACC. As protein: CASSEGGRWT. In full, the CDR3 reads CASSEGGRWTQYF.

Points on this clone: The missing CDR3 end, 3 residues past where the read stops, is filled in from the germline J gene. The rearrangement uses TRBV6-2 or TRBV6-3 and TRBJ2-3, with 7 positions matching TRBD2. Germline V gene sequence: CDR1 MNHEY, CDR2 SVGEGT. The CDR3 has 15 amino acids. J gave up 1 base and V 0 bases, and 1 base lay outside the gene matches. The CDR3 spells CASSYSGGGTDTQYF. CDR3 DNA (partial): TGTGCCAGCAGTTACTCGGGAGGGGGCACAGATACG.

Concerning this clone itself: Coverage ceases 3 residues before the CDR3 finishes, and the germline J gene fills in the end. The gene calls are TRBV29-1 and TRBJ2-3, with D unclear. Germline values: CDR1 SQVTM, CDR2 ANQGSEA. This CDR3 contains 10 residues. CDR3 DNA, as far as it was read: TGCAGCGTACAGCAAGAGACG. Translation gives CSVQQET. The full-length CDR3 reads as CSVQQETQYF.

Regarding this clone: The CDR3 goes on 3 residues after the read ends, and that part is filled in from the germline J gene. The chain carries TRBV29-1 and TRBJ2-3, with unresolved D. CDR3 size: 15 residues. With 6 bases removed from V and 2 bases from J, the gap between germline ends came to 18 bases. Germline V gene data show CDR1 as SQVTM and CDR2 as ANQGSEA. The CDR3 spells CSVVSYPRTTDTQYF. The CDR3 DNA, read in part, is TGCAGCGTGGTTTCCTATCCGAGAACCACAGATACG.

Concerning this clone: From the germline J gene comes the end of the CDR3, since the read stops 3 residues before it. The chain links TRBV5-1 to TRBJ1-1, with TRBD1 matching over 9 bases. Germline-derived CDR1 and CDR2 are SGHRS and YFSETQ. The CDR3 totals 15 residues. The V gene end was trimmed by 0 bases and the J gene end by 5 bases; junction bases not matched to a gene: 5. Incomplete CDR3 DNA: TGCGCCAGCAGCTTGGAGACAGGGGGTGGAACTGAA. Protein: CASSLETGGGTE. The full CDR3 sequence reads CASSLETGGGTEAFF.

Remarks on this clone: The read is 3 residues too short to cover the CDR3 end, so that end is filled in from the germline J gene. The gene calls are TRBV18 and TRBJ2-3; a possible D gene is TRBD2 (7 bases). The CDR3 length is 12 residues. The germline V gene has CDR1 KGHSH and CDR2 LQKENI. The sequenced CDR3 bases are TGTGCCAGCGCAGGGGAGGGGGAGACG. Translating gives CASAGEGET. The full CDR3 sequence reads CASAGEGETQYF. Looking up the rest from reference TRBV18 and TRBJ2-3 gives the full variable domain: NAGVMQNPRHLVRRRGQEARLRCSPMKGHSHVYWYRQLPEEGLKFMVYLQKENIIDESGMPKERFSAEFPKEGPSILRIQQVVRGDSAAYFCASAGEGETQYFGPGTRLTVL.

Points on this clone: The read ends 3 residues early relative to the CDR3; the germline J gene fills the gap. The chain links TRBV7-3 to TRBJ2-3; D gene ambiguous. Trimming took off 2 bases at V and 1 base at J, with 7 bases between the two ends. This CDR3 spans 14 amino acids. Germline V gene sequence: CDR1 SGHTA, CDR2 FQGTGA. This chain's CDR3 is CASSLFSGTDTQYF. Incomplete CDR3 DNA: TGTGCCAGCAGCTTATTTTCCGGCACAGATACG.

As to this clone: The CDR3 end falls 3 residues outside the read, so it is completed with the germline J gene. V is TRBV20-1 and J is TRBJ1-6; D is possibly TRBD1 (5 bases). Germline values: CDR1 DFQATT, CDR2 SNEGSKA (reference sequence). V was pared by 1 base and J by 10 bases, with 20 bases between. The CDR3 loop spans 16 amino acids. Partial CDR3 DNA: TGCAGTGCTAGAGTCCTTTTAGGGCAGGGTCAATCACCC. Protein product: CSARVLLGQGQSP. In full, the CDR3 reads CSARVLLGQGQSPLHF.

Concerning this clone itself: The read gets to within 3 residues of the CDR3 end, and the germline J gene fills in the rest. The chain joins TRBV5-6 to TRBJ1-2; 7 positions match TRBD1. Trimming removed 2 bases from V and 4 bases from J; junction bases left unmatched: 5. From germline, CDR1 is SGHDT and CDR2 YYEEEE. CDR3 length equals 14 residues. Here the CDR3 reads CASSLSGTVYGYTF. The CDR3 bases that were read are TGTGCCAGCAGCTTATCCGGGACAGTCTATGGC.

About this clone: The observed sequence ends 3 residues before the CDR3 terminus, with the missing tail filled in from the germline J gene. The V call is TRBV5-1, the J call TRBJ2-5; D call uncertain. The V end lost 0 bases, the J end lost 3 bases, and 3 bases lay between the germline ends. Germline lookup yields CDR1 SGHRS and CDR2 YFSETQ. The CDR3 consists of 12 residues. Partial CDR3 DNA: TGCGCCAGCAGCTTGGCCGAAGAGACC. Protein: CASSLAEET. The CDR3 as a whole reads CASSLAEETQYF.

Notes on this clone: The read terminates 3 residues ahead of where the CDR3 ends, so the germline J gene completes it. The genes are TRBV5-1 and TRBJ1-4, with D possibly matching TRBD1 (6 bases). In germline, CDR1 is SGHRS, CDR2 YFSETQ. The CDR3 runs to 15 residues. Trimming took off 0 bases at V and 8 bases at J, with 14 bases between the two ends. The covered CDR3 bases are TGCGCCAGCAGCTTGGGGTCAGGGGCAGCGGAAAAA. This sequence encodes CASSLGSGAAEK. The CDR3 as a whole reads CASSLGSGAAEKLFF.

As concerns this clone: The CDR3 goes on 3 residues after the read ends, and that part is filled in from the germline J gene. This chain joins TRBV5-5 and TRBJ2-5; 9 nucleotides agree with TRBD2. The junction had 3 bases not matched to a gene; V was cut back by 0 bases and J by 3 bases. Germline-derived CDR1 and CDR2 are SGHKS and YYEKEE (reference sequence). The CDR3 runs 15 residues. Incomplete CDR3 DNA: TGTGCCAGCAGCTTGGTGCTAGCGGGAAAAGAGACC. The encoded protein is CASSLVLAGKET. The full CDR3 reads CASSLVLAGKETQYF.

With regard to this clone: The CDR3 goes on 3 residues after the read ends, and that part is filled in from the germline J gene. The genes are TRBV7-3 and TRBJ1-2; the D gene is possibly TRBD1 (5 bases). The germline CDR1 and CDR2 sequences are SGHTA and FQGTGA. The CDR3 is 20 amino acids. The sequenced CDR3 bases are TGTGCAAGTCGCTTAAGGCACAGGAGGGTCCCTTTTTGGGTCCGCCATGGC. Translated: CASRLRHRRVPFWVRHG. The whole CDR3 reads CASRLRHRRVPFWVRHGYTF.

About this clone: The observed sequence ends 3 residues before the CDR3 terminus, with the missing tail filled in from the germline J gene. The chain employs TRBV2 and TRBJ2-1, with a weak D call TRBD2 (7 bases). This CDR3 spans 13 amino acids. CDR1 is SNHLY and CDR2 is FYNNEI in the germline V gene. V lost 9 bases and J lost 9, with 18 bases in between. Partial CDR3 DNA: TGTGCCAGTCTCCCGGTAAGGGGGGGTGAG. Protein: CASLPVRGGE. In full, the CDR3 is CASLPVRGGEQFF.

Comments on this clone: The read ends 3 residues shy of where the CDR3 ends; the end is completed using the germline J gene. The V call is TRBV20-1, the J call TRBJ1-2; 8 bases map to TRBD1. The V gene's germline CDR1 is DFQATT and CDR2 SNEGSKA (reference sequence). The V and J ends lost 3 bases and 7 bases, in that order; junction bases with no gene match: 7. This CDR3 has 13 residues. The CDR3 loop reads CSASLDRALGYTF. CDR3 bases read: TGCAGTGCTAGTTTGGACAGGGCTCTTGGC.

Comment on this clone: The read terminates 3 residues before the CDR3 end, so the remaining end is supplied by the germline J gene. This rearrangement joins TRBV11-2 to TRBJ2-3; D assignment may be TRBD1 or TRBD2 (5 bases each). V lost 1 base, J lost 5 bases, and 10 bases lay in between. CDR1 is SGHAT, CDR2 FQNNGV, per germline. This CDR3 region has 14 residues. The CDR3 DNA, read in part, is TGTGCCAGCAGCTTAGCAGGGAGAGGAGATACG. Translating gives CASSLAGRGDT. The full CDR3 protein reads CASSLAGRGDTQYF.

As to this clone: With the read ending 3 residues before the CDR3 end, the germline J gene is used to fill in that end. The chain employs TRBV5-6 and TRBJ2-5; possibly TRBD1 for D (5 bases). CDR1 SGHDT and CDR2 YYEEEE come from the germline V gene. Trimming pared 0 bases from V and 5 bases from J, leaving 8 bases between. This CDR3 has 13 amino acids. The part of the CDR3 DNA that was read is TGTGCCAGCAGCTTGGAGGGGCGCGAGACC. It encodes CASSLEGRET. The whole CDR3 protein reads CASSLEGRETQYF.

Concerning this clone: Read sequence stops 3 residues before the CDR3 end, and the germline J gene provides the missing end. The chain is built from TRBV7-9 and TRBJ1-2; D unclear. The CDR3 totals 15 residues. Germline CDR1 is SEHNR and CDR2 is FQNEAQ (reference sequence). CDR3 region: CASSLESSSVYDYTF. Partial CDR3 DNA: TGTGCCAGCAGCTTAGAAAGTTCTAGCGTCTACGAC.

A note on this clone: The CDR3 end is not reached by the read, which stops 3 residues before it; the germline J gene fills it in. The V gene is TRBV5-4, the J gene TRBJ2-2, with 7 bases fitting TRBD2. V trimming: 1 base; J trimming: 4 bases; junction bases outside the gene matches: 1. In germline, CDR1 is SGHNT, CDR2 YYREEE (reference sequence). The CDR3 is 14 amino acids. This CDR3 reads CASSLPSGTGELFF. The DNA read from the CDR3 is TGTGCCAGCAGCTTGCCTAGCGGCACCGGGGAG.

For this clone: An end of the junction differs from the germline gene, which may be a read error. Incomplete CDR3 DNA: TGTGCCTGGAGTGGATTAGCGGGGTATGAC. Translating gives CAWSGLAGYD. The CDR3 in full is CAWSGLAGYDYTF. This chain links TRBV30 with TRBJ1-2; D gene unclear. Read sequence stops 3 residues before the CDR3 end, and the germline J gene provides the missing end. The CDR3 contains 13 residues. CDR1 and CDR2 from the germline V gene are GTSNPN and SVGIG (reference sequence).